One sample yielded the 19 T cell receptor beta chains listed below, sequenced in a study of CD8 T cells in ankylosing spondylitis. From the 5' RACE reads, TCRdb called clonotypes with MiXCR, one entry per CDR3 protein. Seen here are 300,000 to 350,000 distinct CDR3 sequences, around 15% observed once, and the top ten hold around 1%. Sequencing was done on a sample of blood, either unsorted or a sorted T cell fraction (not recorded which). These receptors were collected from a male donor with ankylosing spondylitis or in good health (not recorded which).

This chain joins TRBV20-1 and TRBJ1-4; no clear D gene. The CDR3 consists of 10 residues. Trimming removed 7 bases at V and 8 bases at J, with 8 bases between. Looked up from germline, CDR1 is DFQATT and CDR2 is SNEGSKA (reference sequence). The CDR3 DNA reads as TGCAGTGAACTGAGGGAAAAACTGTTTTTT. Amino acids: CSELREKLFF.

Ten or more counts support this clonotype. The J gene is TRBJ2-7, the V gene TRBV7-9; the D gene is possibly TRBD1 (6 bases). Trimming removed 5 bases at V and 0 bases at J, with 11 bases between. CDR3 length: 14 residues. CDR1 is SEHNR and CDR2 is FQNEAQ in the germline V gene (reference sequence). CDR3 amino acids: CASSPTGFSYEQYF. The CDR3 region has the DNA TGTGCCAGCAGCCCAACAGGGTTCTCCTACGAGCAGTACTTC. The complete variable domain, with remaining parts taken from reference TRBV7-9 and TRBJ2-7, reads DTGVSQNPRHKITKRGQNVTFRCDPISEHNRLYWYRQTLGQGPEFLTYFQNEAQLEKSRLLSDRFSAERPKGSFSTLEIQRTEQGDSAMYLCASSPTGFSYEQYFGPGTRLTVT.

The chain employs TRBV5-1 and TRBJ1-2, with 7 nucleotides matching TRBD1. Germline loops: CDR1 SGHRS, CDR2 YFSETQ. CDR3 length equals 14 residues. V gave up 4 bases and J gave up 3 bases; unmatched junction bases: 6. For the CDR3, the DNA is TGCGCCAGCAGCGTCCGACAGGGAGACTATGGCTACACCTTC. As protein: CASSVRQGDYGYTF.

The chain recombines TRBV3-1 with TRBJ2-1; TRBD2 is a possible D gene (6 bases). Germline CDR1 and CDR2: LGHDT and YNNKEL (reference sequence). Trimming shortened V by 0 bases and J by 8 bases, and 8 bases separated the two germline ends. This CDR3 is 13 amino acids long. CDR3 bases: TGTGCCAGCAGCCAAGATCGGGGGTATGAGCAGTTCTTC. This gives the protein CASSQDRGYEQFF.

Many counts were recorded for this clonotype. The genes are TRBV7-2 and TRBJ2-3; 9 bases line up with TRBD2. Germline-derived CDR1 and CDR2 are SGHTA and FQGNSA. The CDR3 sequence is 16 residues long. The V segment lost 4 bases and the J segment 0 bases; nucleotides outside the gene matches: 5. The CDR3 spells CASSSSSGASTDTQYF. The CDR3 DNA follows: TGTGCCAGCAGCTCCTCTAGCGGGGCTAGCACAGATACGCAGTATTTT.

This rearrangement joins TRBV7-2 to TRBJ2-7; D gene unclear. The germline V gene encodes CDR1 SGHTA and CDR2 FQGNSA. The CDR3 length is 15 residues. Trimming left V 0 bases short and J 0 bases short, with 9 bases between. The CDR3 reads CASSLARSHSYEQYF. The CDR3 DNA sequence: TGTGCCAGCAGCTTAGCCCGGTCCCACTCCTACGAGCAGTACTTC.

This clonotype was counted between two and nine times. The chain is built from TRBV4-2 and TRBJ2-7, with 7 bases identical to TRBD2. V lost 3 bases and J lost 3; bases outside the gene matches: 8. The CDR3 extends over 15 amino acids. Germline CDR1 and CDR2: LGHNA and YNFKEQ. The CDR3 DNA reads TGTGCCAGCAGCCAGGGAGGGCCCTTACTCTACGAGCAGTACTTC. This sequence encodes CASSQGGPLLYEQYF.

V usage is TRBV19 and J usage is TRBJ2-1; the D gene is possibly TRBD1 (6 bases). The V and J ends lost 4 bases and 2 bases respectively, with 12 bases between them. The CDR3 has 15 residues. CDR1 and CDR2 from the germline V gene are LNHDA and SQIVND (reference sequence). The CDR3 region has the DNA TGTGCCAGTAGTAGGACAGCAGTCCCCTACAATGAGCAGTTCTTC. Residues: CASSRTAVPYNEQFF.

This clonotype has only a few counts. J is TRBJ1-2 and V is TRBV6-1, with D perhaps TRBD1 (5 bases). V was clipped by 8 bases and J by 2 bases, with 21 bases between them. The CDR3 covers 16 residues. Germline assignment: CDR1 MNHNS and CDR2 SASEGT. CDR3 region: CASAPPGAGINYGYTF. The CDR3 region has the DNA TGTGCCAGCGCCCCCCCTGGGGCAGGGATAAACTATGGCTACACCTTC.

This clonotype occurred a few times. J is TRBJ1-2 and V is TRBV12-3 or TRBV12-4, with D possibly matching TRBD1 (6 bases). This CDR3 comprises 14 residues. V shed 0 bases and J shed 9 bases, with 14 bases lying between them. The CDR3 DNA reads as TGTGCCAGCAGTTTAGCCACGGGGGCGTGGAGCTACACCTTC. It is translated as CASSLATGAWSYTF.

The table lists this clonotype with a few counts. The chain is built from TRBV20-1 and TRBJ2-5; possible D gene TRBD1, 6 bases. Germline CDR1 and CDR2: DFQATT and SNEGSKA (reference sequence). CDR3 length: 12 residues. Trimming took 8 bases from V and 4 from J, leaving 14 bases between them. In nucleotides, the CDR3 is TGCAGTTACAGGGATAAGGGAGAGACCCAGTACTTC. It translates to CSYRDKGETQYF.

This clonotype has just a few counts. The rearrangement uses TRBV2 and TRBJ2-5, with 7 bases matching TRBD2. Trimming took 4 bases from V and 6 from J; bases not matched to a gene: 5. The CDR3 has 13 residues. Per germline, CDR1 SNHLY and CDR2 FYNNEI. The CDR3 is CASSGQGGKTQYF. The CDR3 region has the DNA TGTGCCAGCAGTGGCCAGGGAGGGAAGACCCAGTACTTC.

In this sample, this clonotype turned up many times. The J gene is TRBJ2-1, the V gene TRBV5-1, with D perhaps matching TRBD1 or TRBD2 (5 bases each). The CDR3 totals 15 residues. The germline CDR1 and CDR2 sequences are SGHRS and YFSETQ. Trimming removed 5 bases at V and 0 bases at J, with 12 bases between. CDR3 region: CASSPWGSSYNEQFF. The CDR3, as DNA: TGCGCCAGCAGTCCCTGGGGGAGCTCCTACAATGAGCAGTTCTTC.

V is TRBV20-1 and J is TRBJ2-5, with 9 bases identical to TRBD2. This CDR3 comprises 14 residues. CDR1 and CDR2 (germline): DFQATT, SNEGSKA (reference sequence). CDR3 DNA sequence: TGCAGGCCCTATGGGACTAGCAGCAAAGAGACCCAGTACTTC. Translated: CRPYGTSSKETQYF.

This clonotype came up many times. V gene TRBV12-3 or TRBV12-4 combines with J gene TRBJ2-2; D gene unclear. The CDR3 is made up of 13 amino acids. The V end was cut by 5 bases, the J end by 5 bases, with 9 bases between. CDR3 sequence (DNA): TGTGCCAGCAGTCCTCTTGGTACCGGGGAGCTGTTTTTT. The encoded protein is CASSPLGTGELFF.

This rearrangement joins TRBV12-3 or TRBV12-4 to TRBJ2-7; 7 bases align to TRBD2. This CDR3 comprises 17 residues. V lost 0 bases, J lost 7 bases, and 15 bases stayed unmatched. The CDR3 loop reads CASSLAGGLAVAQEQYF. The DNA for the CDR3 is TGTGCCAGCAGTTTAGCGGGTGGGCTAGCGGTGGCCCAGGAGCAGTACTTC.

The J gene is TRBJ2-5, the V gene TRBV4-2; 10 bases match TRBD1. The germline V gene encodes CDR1 LGHNA and CDR2 YNFKEQ. The length of the CDR3 is 15 residues. The V segment lost 4 bases and the J segment 3 bases; nucleotides outside the gene matches: 5. CDR3 sequence reads: CASSPSGTGEETQYF. CDR3 coding DNA: TGTGCCAGCAGCCCATCCGGGACAGGGGAAGAGACCCAGTACTTC.

There are a few counts of this clonotype. The V and J genes are TRBV10-2 and TRBJ2-1; 9 bases line up with TRBD2. Per germline, CDR1 WSHSY and CDR2 SAAADI. The CDR3 spans 14 residues. V was clipped by 4 bases and J by 6 bases; unmatched bases: 4. For the CDR3, the DNA is TGCGCCAGCAGTGCAGCGGGAGGTTTCAATGAGCAGTTCTTC. Translation gives CASSAAGGFNEQFF.

V is TRBV7-8 and J is TRBJ2-1; either TRBD1 or TRBD2 may supply D (5 bases each). Germline lookup yields CDR1 SGHVS and CDR2 FQNEAQ. Trimming stripped 5 bases from V and 9 bases from J, with 17 bases between. CDR3 size: 14 residues. The CDR3 spells CASSPRDGRREQFF. CDR3 nucleotide sequence: TGTGCCAGCAGCCCTAGGGACGGTAGGCGTGAGCAGTTCTTC. Complete variable domain (other parts from reference TRBV7-8 and TRBJ2-1): GAGVSQSPRYKVAKRGQDVALRCDPISGHVSLFWYQQALGQGPEFLTYFQNEAQLDKSGLPSDRFFAERPEGSVSTLKIQRTQQEDSAVYLCASSPRDGRREQFFGPGTRLTVL.